This TCR beta chain was captured in a study of blood T cell repertoires in COVID-19. Looking at the study overall: From the United States, Italy and Spain came samples of acute and convalescent COVID-19. Sample material is recorded as cDNA or gDNA derived from T cells, B-cell-depleted T cells, or PBMCs.

Cohort placement rested on clinical history that participants reported themselves. This CDR3 is 15 amino acids long. Per germline, CDR1 LGHNA and CDR2 YSLEER. J gave up 5 bases and V 3 bases, and 6 bases lay outside the gene matches. Some clones are missing from TCRdb's copy, which holds only in-frame ones; the method was immunoSEQ multiplex PCR. This sample has over 200,000 clones, with 80% to 90% found just once. The gene calls are TRBV4-3 and TRBJ2-5, with 10 bases matching TRBD1. The source of this sequence is a man aged 35 to 55 who had recovered from COVID-19. Input material: PBMCs or T cells enriched from blood (not recorded which). CDR3 sequence: CASSQGTGEWETQYF. CDR3 DNA sequence: TGCGCCAGCAGCCAGGGGACAGGGGAATGGGAGACCCAGTACTTC.